What follows are 32 T cell receptor beta chains derived from one specimen sequenced in a study of cytomegalovirus exposure and HLA in healthy donors. The PCR contained 60 Vbeta and 13 Jbeta primers. The repertoire was sequenced with immunoSEQ multiplex PCR; TCRdb's copy has only in-frame clones and lacks some. The sample contains approximately 93,000 clones, 82% of which appear only once. The sample was PBMCs. These receptors came from a man over 45 in good health and CMV-seronegative.

The count of this clone is one. V and J are TRBV14 and TRBJ1-1; D gene uncertain. Germline V gene data show CDR1 as SGHDN and CDR2 as FVKESK. V lost 3 bases and J lost 4, with 18 bases in between. The CDR3 spans 16 residues. The CDR3 loop is CASSQRAPGWSTEAFF. The CDR3 nucleotides read TGTGCCAGCAGCCAGAGGGCCCCAGGCTGGAGCACTGAAGCTTTCTTT. The full variable domain, its missing parts supplied by reference TRBV14 and TRBJ1-1, is EAGVTQFPSHSVIEKGQTVTLRCDPISGHDNLYWYRRVMGKEIKFLLHFVKESKQDESGMPNNRFLAERTGGTYSTLKVQPAELEDSGVYFCASSQRAPGWSTEAFFGQGTRLTVV.

This clone showed up just once. The genes are TRBV28 and TRBJ2-5; tentatively, D is TRBD2 (6 bases). CDR1 is MDHEN, CDR2 SYDVKM, per germline. The V end was cut by 7 bases, the J end by 1 base, with 10 bases between. The CDR3 is made up of 13 amino acids. CDR3 sequence reads: CASNPGGQETQYF. CDR3 nucleotide sequence: TGTGCCAGCAACCCCGGGGGCCAAGAGACCCAGTACTTC.

The genes are TRBV28 and TRBJ2-1; weak D call: TRBD2 (6 bases). Germline V lookup: CDR1 MDHEN, CDR2 SYDVKM. Trimming shortened V by 2 bases and J by 1 base, and 12 bases separated the two germline ends. This CDR3 spans 16 amino acids. The CDR3 loop reads CASSLLSGHSYNEQFF. The CDR3 coding sequence is TGTGCCAGCAGTTTACTAAGCGGGCATTCCTACAATGAGCAGTTCTTC. The entire variable domain, with the rest obtained from reference TRBV28 and TRBJ2-1, is as follows: DVKVTQSSRYLVKRTGEKVFLECVQDMDHENMFWYRQDPGLGLRLIYFSYDVKMKEKGDIPEGYSVSREKKERFSLILESASTNQTSMYLCASSLLSGHSYNEQFFGPGTRLTVL.

This sequence joins TRBV5-6 and TRBJ2-3; tentatively, D is TRBD2 (5 bases). This CDR3 contains 13 residues. The germline V and J ends were trimmed by 3 bases and 2 bases, with 7 bases remaining between them. Germline CDR1 SGHDT, CDR2 YYEEEE. This CDR3 is CASSSDFTDTQYF. The CDR3 DNA reads as TGTGCCAGCAGCTCGGACTTCACAGATACGCAGTATTTT.

The chain uses TRBV25-1 and TRBJ2-3; no definite D call. The CDR3 length is 15 residues. The germline V gene has CDR1 MGHDK and CDR2 SYGVNS. The ends were cut back, 3 bases at V and 0 bases at J, with 10 bases in the middle. As DNA, the CDR3 is TGTGCCAGCAGTGATTCCACTTTCAGCACAGATACGCAGTATTTT. The encoded protein is CASSDSTFSTDTQYF.

This chain uses TRBV4-3 with TRBJ2-1; D gene ambiguous. V was trimmed by 4 bases and J by 8 bases, leaving 9 bases between them. Germline CDR1 is LGHNA and CDR2 is YSLEER. The CDR3 covers 12 residues. CDR3 in amino acids: CASSLTRYEQFF. Here the CDR3 DNA reads TGCGCCAGCAGCCTAACCAGATATGAGCAGTTCTTC.

The V gene is TRBV27, the J gene TRBJ2-6; D not resolved. V shed 6 bases and J shed 2 bases, with 8 bases lying between them. CDR1 and CDR2 (germline): MNHEY, SMNVEV (reference sequence). This CDR3 region has 14 residues. CDR3 DNA: TGTGCCAGCAGGGAGACGACTGGGGCCAACGTCCTGACTTTC. Translated: CASRETTGANVLTF.

The chain recombines TRBV28 with TRBJ1-2, with TRBD1 identical over 8 bases. This CDR3 comprises 15 residues. The junction had 5 bases not matched to a gene; V was cut back by 5 bases and J by 0 bases. The germline V gene encodes CDR1 MDHEN and CDR2 SYDVKM. The DNA for the CDR3 is TGTGCCAGCAGTGGCGGACAGGGAGCTAACTATGGCTACACCTTC. This encodes CASSGGQGANYGYTF.

This clone has only one observation. V is TRBV11-2 and J is TRBJ2-5; TRBD2 agrees at 8 bases. Germline V CDR1 and CDR2: SGHAT, FQNNGV. The CDR3 runs 16 residues. Germline trimming cut 1 base from V and 0 bases from J; bases unmatched to any gene: 4. In DNA form, the CDR3 reads TGTGCCAGCAGCTTAGGGCGGGAGGCGTACCAAGAGACCCAGTACTTC. This translates into CASSLGREAYQETQYF.

The genes are TRBV11-2 and TRBJ2-5, with 10 bases identical to TRBD1. The CDR3 contains 15 residues. V gave up 2 bases and J gave up 5 bases; unmatched junction bases: 5. Germline values: CDR1 SGHAT, CDR2 FQNNGV. The CDR3 DNA reads as TGTGCCAGCAGCTTACCCCTGGGACAGGGGGAGACCCAGTACTTC. Protein: CASSLPLGQGETQYF. The whole variable domain, remainder taken from reference TRBV11-2 and TRBJ2-5, is EAGVAQSPRYKIIEKRQSVAFWCNPISGHATLYWYQQILGQGPKLLIQFQNNGVVDDSQLPKDRFSAERLKGVDSTLKIQPAKLEDSAVYLCASSLPLGQGETQYFGPGTRLLVL.

The chain carries TRBV5-4 and TRBJ1-5; 10 bases map to TRBD1. Germline loops: CDR1 SGHNT, CDR2 YYREEE (reference sequence). There are 14 residues in the CDR3. The V segment lost 4 bases and the J segment 5 bases; nucleotides outside the gene matches: 3. The CDR3 coding sequence is TGTGCCAGCAGCCAGGGGACAGGGGATCAGCCCCAGCATTTT. This gives the protein CASSQGTGDQPQHF.

The J gene is TRBJ2-2, the V gene TRBV7-9; the D is unclear. CDR3 size: 14 residues. Germline V gene lookup returns CDR1 SEHNR and CDR2 FQNEAQ (reference sequence). Trimming stripped 1 base from V and 6 bases from J, with 9 bases between. CDR3 DNA: TGTGCCAGCAGCTTAGTTATCGGGTCCGGGGAGCTGTTTTTT. Its protein product is CASSLVIGSGELFF.

This clone occurred a few times. CDR3 residues: CASSQMRNYEQYF. The DNA for the CDR3 is TGTGCCAGCAGCCAAATGCGTAACTACGAGCAGTACTTC. The chain links TRBV14 to TRBJ2-7, with D uncertain. The CDR3 covers 13 residues. V lost 2 bases and J 3 bases, leaving 8 bases between the germline ends. Germline values: CDR1 SGHDN, CDR2 FVKESK.

The gene calls are TRBV9 and TRBJ2-4, with D possibly matching TRBD2 (5 bases). V dropped 3 bases and J dropped 0 bases, with 7 bases sitting between them. The germline V gene has CDR1 SGDLS and CDR2 YYNGEE. The CDR3 contains 14 residues. In DNA form, the CDR3 reads TGTGCCAGCAGCGCGGGGTTAGCCAAAAACATTCAGTACTTC. Protein: CASSAGLAKNIQYF.

This rearrangement joins TRBV7-9 to TRBJ1-5; D is unclear. Deletions cut 5 bases from V and 7 bases from J, with 12 bases between. Per germline, CDR1 SEHNR and CDR2 FQNEAQ (reference sequence). The CDR3 contains 13 residues. This CDR3 is CASSQEFRQPQHF. DNA for the CDR3: TGTGCCAGCAGCCAAGAGTTTCGCCAGCCCCAGCATTTT.

The chain is built from TRBV15 and TRBJ2-1; 7 nucleotides align to TRBD1. Germline V gene lookup returns CDR1 LNHNV and CDR2 YYDKDF (reference sequence). Trimming cost V 4 bases and J 5 bases; bases outside gene matches: 2. The CDR3 has 13 amino acids. The CDR3 region is CATSTTGNNEQFF. CDR3 DNA sequence: TGTGCCACCAGCACGACAGGGAACAATGAGCAGTTCTTC.

The V gene is TRBV5-6, the J gene TRBJ1-6; 7 positions match TRBD1. Trimming removed 3 bases from V and 5 bases from J; junction bases left unmatched: 8. Per germline, CDR1 SGHDT and CDR2 YYEEEE. The CDR3 sequence is 16 residues long. The CDR3, as DNA: TGTGCCAGCAGCTACCGAGGGACAGAAAATAATTCACCCCTCCACTTT. It is translated as CASSYRGTENNSPLHF.

This clone has just a few counts. This rearrangement joins TRBV19 to TRBJ1-5, with TRBD1 matching over 9 bases. V shed 6 bases, J shed 3 bases, and the junction held 6 bases outside the gene matches. Per the germline V gene, CDR1 is LNHDA and CDR2 is SQIVND (reference sequence). The CDR3 loop spans 15 amino acids. CDR3 amino acids: CASSPDRGDNQPQHF. The CDR3 DNA reads as TGTGCCAGTAGCCCCGACAGGGGGGACAATCAGCCCCAGCATTTT.

The gene calls are TRBV9 and TRBJ1-3; TRBD1 matches 7 bases. This CDR3 contains 15 residues. The V gene end was trimmed by 3 bases and the J gene end by 0 bases; junction bases not matched to a gene: 3. Germline CDR1 SGDLS, CDR2 YYNGEE. The CDR3 spells CASSGTGNSGNTIYF. The CDR3 nucleotides read TGTGCCAGCAGCGGGACAGGAAACTCTGGAAACACCATATATTTT. The variable domain in full, with the rest retrieved from reference TRBV9 and TRBJ1-3, is DSGVTQTPKHLITATGQRVTLRCSPRSGDLSVYWYQQSLDQGLQFLIQYYNGEERAKGNILERFSAQQFPDLHSELNLSSLELGDSALYFCASSGTGNSGNTIYFGEGSWLTVV.

The chain combines TRBV6-1 with TRBJ1-3; no firm D call. The CDR3 has 13 residues. Germline-derived CDR1 and CDR2 are MNHNS and SASEGT. V was cut by 1 base and J by 9 bases, with 10 bases left in between. CDR3 sequence reads: CASSEGPGLTIYF. The DNA of the CDR3 is TGTGCCAGCAGTGAAGGGCCTGGACTCACCATATATTTT.

V is TRBV5-4 and J is TRBJ2-7, with 9 bases identical to TRBD2. Germline CDR1 reads SGHNT; CDR2 reads YYREEE (reference sequence). This CDR3 is 14 amino acids long. V shed 6 bases, J shed 5 bases, and the junction held 9 bases outside the gene matches. CDR3 in amino acids: CASNKREALDEQYF. The CDR3 nucleotides are TGTGCCAGCAACAAGCGGGAGGCTCTCGACGAGCAGTACTTC.

The chain is built from TRBV28 and TRBJ1-1; perhaps TRBD1 as D (5 bases). V was pared by 3 bases and J by 7 bases, with 21 bases between. Per the germline V gene, CDR1 is MDHEN and CDR2 is SYDVKM. The CDR3 consists of 16 residues. CDR3 DNA: TGTGCCAGCAGTTTGGGAGGCCAACGCGGGGGTGGTGAAGCTTTCTTT. This gives the protein CASSLGGQRGGGEAFF.

The chain uses TRBV18 and TRBJ2-5; 7 bases fit TRBD1. The germline gives CDR1 KGHSH, CDR2 LQKENI. The trim removed 3 bases at V and 0 bases at J, leaving 1 base unmatched. CDR3 length: 14 residues. The CDR3 nucleotides are TGTGCCAGCTCACCGAGGGGGCACCAAGAGACCCAGTACTTC. It encodes CASSPRGHQETQYF. Full variable domain (outside the CDR3, taken from reference TRBV18 and TRBJ2-5): NAGVMQNPRHLVRRRGQEARLRCSPMKGHSHVYWYRQLPEEGLKFMVYLQKENIIDESGMPKERFSAEFPKEGPSILRIQQVVRGDSAAYFCASSPRGHQETQYFGPGTRLLVL.

The J gene is TRBJ1-5, the V gene TRBV15; no firm D call. Between the trimmed V and J ends, which lost 6 bases and 6 bases, there was a span of 12 bases. Per germline, CDR1 LNHNV and CDR2 YYDKDF (reference sequence). CDR3 length equals 13 residues. CDR3 protein: CATRQDPGQPQHF. The DNA of the CDR3 is TGTGCCACCAGGCAAGACCCAGGTCAGCCCCAGCATTTT.

J is TRBJ2-2 and V is TRBV5-6; 9 bases agree with TRBD1. Germline CDR1 is SGHDT and CDR2 is YYEEEE. This CDR3 spans 16 amino acids. V was clipped by 4 bases and J by 7 bases; unmatched bases: 11. The CDR3 region is CASSPLGQGKGGELFF. Written as DNA, the CDR3 is TGTGCCAGCAGCCCCCTCGGACAGGGGAAGGGCGGGGAGCTGTTTTTT.

The chain links TRBV6-5 to TRBJ2-7; D is possibly TRBD1 (5 bases). The V gene's germline CDR1 is MNHEY and CDR2 SVGAGI. The CDR3 consists of 13 residues. V gave up 0 bases and J gave up 7 bases, with 10 bases separating them. In nucleotides, the CDR3 is TGTGCCAGCAGTTACTCGCAGGGTAGAGAGCAGTACTTC. Translating it yields CASSYSQGREQYF.

The chain has TRBV5-4 and TRBJ1-2; TRBD1 matches 9 bases. The CDR3 has 15 residues. V lost 3 bases and J lost 1; bases outside the gene matches: 4. Germline CDR1 SGHNT, CDR2 YYREEE (reference sequence). The CDR3 sequence is CASSSPGQGNYGYTF. CDR3 DNA sequence: TGTGCCAGCAGCTCACCGGGACAGGGTAACTATGGCTACACCTTC.

The chain carries TRBV5-4 and TRBJ2-3, with D perhaps TRBD2 (6 bases). The germline gives CDR1 SGHNT, CDR2 YYREEE (reference sequence). Trimming shortened V by 2 bases and J by 1 base, and 14 bases separated the two germline ends. This CDR3 is 16 amino acids long. The CDR3 nucleotides are TGTGCCAGCAGCTTCTGGAGGGGCCGGGGCACAGATACGCAGTATTTT. It is translated as CASSFWRGRGTDTQYF.

This clone was found once. The genes are TRBV7-8 and TRBJ2-6; 7 bases agree with TRBD1. Germline loops: CDR1 SGHVS, CDR2 FQNEAQ. CDR3 length: 16 residues. J lost 0 bases, V lost 5 bases, and 4 bases had no gene match. In DNA form, the CDR3 reads TGTGCCAGCAGCCTCACAGGGGTCTCTGGGGCCAACGTCCTGACTTTC. Its protein product is CASSLTGVSGANVLTF.

This sequence joins TRBV28 and TRBJ1-5, with 9 nucleotides matching TRBD1. The V and J ends lost 5 bases and 3 bases, in that order; junction bases with no gene match: 8. Germline lookup yields CDR1 MDHEN and CDR2 SYDVKM. The CDR3 has 16 amino acids. CDR3 nucleotide sequence: TGTGCCAGCAGTCCCCGGACAGGGGTATCCAATCAGCCCCAGCATTTT. Its protein is CASSPRTGVSNQPQHF.

The chain has TRBV7-8 and TRBJ2-7; D unresolved. V lost 5 bases and J lost 1, with 12 bases in between. The germline CDR1 and CDR2 sequences are SGHVS and FQNEAQ. This CDR3 region has 14 residues. DNA for the CDR3: TGTGCCAGCAGCCCCCACATTCTTTCCTACGAGCAGTACTTC. Translation gives CASSPHILSYEQYF.

The rearrangement links TRBV6-4 to TRBJ1-3; D is ambiguous. The germline V gene encodes CDR1 MRHNA and CDR2 SNTAGT. The germline V and J ends were trimmed by 5 bases and 2 bases, with 13 bases remaining between them. This CDR3 comprises 15 residues. The CDR3 region is CASSPTAGAGNTIYF. As DNA, the CDR3 is TGTGCCAGCAGTCCTACGGCGGGAGCTGGAAACACCATATATTTT.